Listed here are 9 T cell receptor beta chains from one sample, sequenced in a study of identical twins. One entry per CDR3 protein results from TCRdb running MiXCR on the 5' RACE reads. Among 210,000 or so distinct CDR3 sequences listed, more than 15% were seen once. These data are also associated with another study on T cells expressing NK-cell markers.

The sequencing input was CD8+ T cells sorted from blood. All receptors come from a woman between 18 and 30 years old in good health.

The chain employs TRBV12-3 or TRBV12-4 and TRBJ2-1, with unresolved D. This CDR3 has 14 amino acids. The V gene lost 3 bases and the J gene lost 6 bases, with 12 bases spanning the gap. DNA for the CDR3: TGTGCCAGCAGTTTTAAGGTTTTCGGCAATGAGCAGTTCTTC. It specifies CASSFKVFGNEQFF.

The rearrangement uses TRBV2 and TRBJ2-1, with 12 bases lining up with TRBD2. V dropped 2 bases and J dropped 7; count of bases not matched to a gene: 6. The CDR3 has 16 amino acids. CDR1 is SNHLY, CDR2 FYNNEI, per germline. In DNA, the CDR3 is TGTGCCAGCAGTGAACGGCTAGCGGGGGGGCCGAATGAGCAGTTCTTC. It is translated as CASSERLAGGPNEQFF.

This clonotype has just a few counts. The chain joins TRBV2 to TRBJ2-7; D possibly corresponds to TRBD2 (5 bases). V shed 7 bases and J shed 5 bases, with 15 bases lying between them. Germline V gene lookup returns CDR1 SNHLY and CDR2 FYNNEI. The CDR3 totals 13 residues. This CDR3 is CASTPAPGDEQYF. The CDR3 DNA is TGTGCCAGCACTCCCGCCCCCGGGGACGAGCAGTACTTC.

In its sample, this clonotype was seen many times. The chain uses TRBV27 and TRBJ2-5; D is unresolved. Trimming cost V 3 bases and J 0 bases, with 5 bases left between them. This CDR3 spans 13 amino acids. CDR1 and CDR2 from the germline V gene are MNHEY and SMNVEV (reference sequence). The CDR3 protein is CASSFLYQETQYF. Here the CDR3 DNA reads TGTGCCAGCAGTTTTTTGTACCAAGAGACCCAGTACTTC.

V is TRBV5-1 and J is TRBJ1-2, with 8 positions matching TRBD1. Germline CDR1 is SGHRS and CDR2 is YFSETQ. The length of the CDR3 is 19 residues. Trimming at V came to 0 bases and at J to 4 bases, leaving 17 bases not matched to a gene. CDR3 region: CASSLAGQGAGMETYGYTF. In DNA, the CDR3 is TGCGCCAGCAGCTTGGCAGGTCAGGGGGCGGGAATGGAAACCTATGGCTACACCTTC.

The chain employs TRBV5-1 and TRBJ2-7; D perhaps matches TRBD1 (6 bases). CDR3 length: 16 amino acids. CDR1 and CDR2 (germline): SGHRS, YFSETQ. Trimming removed 0 bases at V and 1 base at J, with 14 bases between. CDR3 sequence (DNA): TGCGCCAGCAGCTTGGCCCGGGACAACTATTCCTACGAGCAGTACTTC. This codes for CASSLARDNYSYEQYF.

This clonotype has only a few counts. V and J are TRBV13 and TRBJ1-2; D remains unclear. The CDR3 is made up of 14 amino acids. The V end was cut by 0 bases, the J end by 2 bases, with 7 bases between. Germline values: CDR1 PRHDT, CDR2 FYEKMQ (reference sequence). CDR3: CASSLGRGNYGYTF. The CDR3 DNA reads TGTGCCAGCAGCTTAGGACGAGGAAACTATGGCTACACCTTC.

This clonotype occurred many times. This chain links TRBV5-1 with TRBJ2-7; TRBD1 is a possible D gene (6 bases). Germline assignment: CDR1 SGHRS and CDR2 YFSETQ. The V end lost 0 bases, the J end lost 4 bases, and 8 bases lay between the germline ends. CDR3 size: 13 residues. The CDR3 loop is CASSLDRAYEQYF. CDR3 in DNA: TGCGCCAGCAGCTTGGACAGGGCATACGAGCAGTACTTC.

The chain links TRBV9 to TRBJ2-2; 8 bases map to TRBD2. Germline V gene sequence: CDR1 SGDLS, CDR2 YYNGEE. The ends lost 3 bases at V and 7 bases at J; junction bases unmatched: 8. This CDR3 comprises 15 residues. CDR3 nucleotide sequence: TGTGCCAGCAGCGACACGGGAGGGCCCGGCGGGGAGCTGTTTTTT. It codes for CASSDTGGPGGELFF.